The sequence of this TCR beta chain was determined in a study of vaccination effects on CD4 cells after COVID-19. Regarding the study as a whole: There was marked clonal contraction among infection- and vaccine-induced clones late after vaccination.

This clone was seen a few times. What it binds is unknown. CDR1 SGHRS and CDR2 YFSETQ come from the germline V gene. V shed 0 bases and J shed 3 bases, with 13 bases lying between them. This CDR3 has 16 amino acids. Antigen-specific CD4+ T cells were first expanded with viral peptide pools by the ViraFEST assay and only then sequenced. At the end of less than 12 days of culture, CD4+ T cells were isolated. The person had PCR-confirmed SARS-CoV-2 infection between March and December 2020. Half the medium was swapped for IL-2 medium on days 3 and 7. The method was immunoSEQ multiplex PCR; TCRdb's version includes in-frame clones alone and lacks a portion of them. The sample has under 20,000 clones, around 76% seen once; the top ten hold 15% to 20%.

The genes are TRBV5-1 and TRBJ1-3; maybe TRBD1 (5 bases). The sequences come from CD4+ T cells from PBMCs cultured with SARS-CoV-2 spike peptides, collected before COVID-19 vaccination. The source is a human donor who had a prior SARS-CoV-2 infection. The CDR3 protein is CASSLAGQYRGNTIYF. CDR3 bases: TGCGCCAGCAGCTTGGCAGGACAATATCGTGGAAACACCATATATTTT. The full variable domain, its missing parts supplied by reference TRBV5-1 and TRBJ1-3, is KAGVTQTPRYLIKTRGQQVTLSCSPISGHRSVSWYQQTPGQGLQFLFEYFSETQRNKGNFPGRFSGRQFSNSRSEMNVSTLELGDSALYLCASSLAGQYRGNTIYFGEGSWLTVV.